Described below is a single T cell receptor beta chain sequence and its context. It has no known antigen specificity. Base qualities are not provided; no much larger clone lies one nucleotide away. Receptor amplification or capture employed the immunoSEQ multiplex PCR assay. For the multiplex PCR, a mixture combining 60 forward primers for TCR Vbeta segments and 13 reverse primers for TCR Jbeta segments was used. A multiplex PCR assay on genomic DNA amplified the CDR3 region of rearranged TCR beta genes. Amplified TCR beta libraries were sequenced as 87-base-pair reads on the Illumina HiSeq System. As for how the authors treated the data: A later analysis tallied 80 million to 95 million unique TCR beta chains across the 700 or so repertoires, and approximately 9.9 million of those chains were shared by two or more donors. Raw reads were error-corrected and collapsed into unique sequences by a nearest-neighbor algorithm in which closely related sequences were merged to remove PCR and sequencing errors. V, D and J gene segments were assigned by aligning CDR3 sequences to IMGT reference sequences. For a sequence to be retained, a match of at least six nucleotides to both a V gene segment and a J gene segment was required. Rearrangements were classified as productive when the CDR3 lacked stop codons and remained in frame with V and J, and all other rearrangements were classified as non-productive. Following IMGT convention, CDR3 was defined as the stretch from the second conserved V-encoded cysteine to the conserved J-encoded phenylalanine. The earlier analysis of fewer than 700 of the donors excluded sequences that lacked an unambiguous match to a single V gene segment. An earlier analysis of approximately 590 of the donors classified V segments as functional when productive rearrangements were above 56.7% and as segregating when the standard deviation between donors was above 5%. A statistical classification framework was built to diagnose cytomegalovirus status from the catalog of TCR beta chain sequences. In a later analysis, V and J genes were assigned by comparing TCR nucleotide sequences against IMGT/GENE-DB human TR gene sequences. The TCRdist pipeline was used in a later analysis to assign CDR3 sequences and most-parsimonious VDJ recombination scenarios. In a later analysis, each TCR beta chain was defined by its CDR3 amino acid sequence together with its V-gene family, and reads without a unique V-gene family were excluded. In a later analysis, nearly 600 highly shared, low-generation-probability nucleotide sequences were removed to address suspected cross-contamination and a sequencing artifact. For each public chain, a later analysis derived a clonal expansion index from normalized ranks of inferred template counts within each repertoire. Generation probabilities in a later analysis came from a VDJ recombination model fitted to out-of-frame rearrangements, and those results were checked against IGoR. Hypergeometric tests were used in a later analysis to score TCR-TCR, TCR-HLA and TCR-CMV co-occurrence, with a repertoire-size bias correction applied to the TCR pairs. False discovery rates were estimated in a later analysis by permuting HLA or CMV assignments 20 times. A later analysis grouped co-occurring TCRs with DBSCAN, adding TCRdist sequence similarity when clustering within HLA-allele-positive subsets. Repertoires with fewer than 30,000 or more than 120,000 public chains, plus five repertoires with anomalous nucleotide sharing, were excluded from co-occurrence clustering. TCRdb stores this immuneACCESS table with in-frame sequences only. Part of the clones is absent; in the studies checked, under half of the shortfall reflects unresolved V genes, and no reason is known for the rest. That table furnishes V, J and clone size, whereas the DNA furnished D and trimming. The sample records some 140,000 clones, around 73% of which are singletons. The biggest ten clones account for around 1.2% of the sample.

Counted from cysteine to phenylalanine, this CDR3 has 15 amino acids. CDR3 DNA is the only sequence kept; it has 45 bases, read in frame from the first base. Sequences MNHEY (CDR1) and SVGAGI (CDR2) are obtained from the germline V gene. Trimming leaves V shorter by 2 bases and J shorter by 9 bases, with the junction holding 9 bases beyond the gene matches. In total, approximately 700 healthy bone marrow donors made up the cohort. At the time of sampling, every cohort member was nominally healthy, though immune exposures that went unrecorded were likely present. The donor was CMV seronegative and belonged to the group of 350 to 400 seronegative cohort members. Each donor provided a peripheral blood sample, and peripheral blood mononuclear cells were used for TCR beta sequencing. The Qiagen DNeasy Blood Extraction Kit was used to extract genomic DNA from the blood cell samples. This record comes from a study of cytomegalovirus exposure and HLA in healthy donors (dated by TCRdb to 2017 to 2019). General notes on the study: An earlier analysis of roughly 570 of the donors reported about 300 Gb of sequence data and about 120 million unique TCR beta sequences obtained from roughly 180 million T cells. Rather than using new phenotypic data, the later analysis identified candidate immune exposures from TCR beta sequences and from how often those sequences occurred across donors. Roughly 320 gigabases of sequencing data and around 85 million unique TCR sequences made up an early release that covered approximately 650 HLA-typed donors. Several DR-DQ haplotypes were treated as single units for association and clustering because of strong linkage in the cohort. To predict cytomegalovirus infection status, the study combined high-throughput TCR immunosequencing, statistical association of individual TCRs with disease status, and machine learning. An earlier analysis of around 580 of the donors used high-throughput TCR beta sequencing to judge whether each TCR beta V gene segment behaved as functional or pseudogenic. Every discovery cohort repertoire had been produced on one sequencing platform. The study was designed to test whether signatures of past pathogen exposure could be identified by cataloging public T cell receptors. Along with the approximately 600-subject first cohort, a separate validation cohort of more than 90 different subjects was used. Donor age, sex, ethnicity and CMV serostatus were collected together with the repertoire data. A later analysis re-examined previously published TCR beta repertoires from more than 650 donors and added high-resolution HLA genotyping to investigate patterns of TCR occurrence. The genetic ancestry cluster associated with self-reported Caucasian donors included roughly four fifths of the 398 genotyped donors. The study profiled the T cell repertoires of hundreds of subjects by immunosequencing and related them to cytomegalovirus serostatus. Across 300 to 500 genotyped donors of the cohort, an average of about 250,000 unique TCR beta nucleotide sequences per donor were sequenced, and about a sixth of those sequences were non-productive. Typing coverage varied by locus: roughly 620-640 donors for A, B, C, DRB1 and DQB1; approximately 520 for DQA1; nearly 610 for DPA1; 400 to 480 for DPB1. Both class I and class II loci were covered by HLA typing, at four-digit resolution. In a later genetic analysis, genome-wide SNP genotypes for about 65% of the roughly 670 donors were used, and that subset was treated as a discovery cohort. Overall results and qualifications from the work: Linkage disequilibrium might explain the correlated functional status among segregating V segments, but an unknown experimental factor could not be excluded. According to a later analysis, parvovirus B19, influenza, CMV and Epstein-Barr virus appeared linked to several top co-occurrence clusters. Assigning TCR associations to individual alleles was difficult when HLA alleles, especially DR and DQ, strongly co-occurred. Specific HLA alleles were associated with 15,000 to 20,000 TCR beta sequences at a false discovery rate of 0.05 in a later analysis. Only TCR beta chains were sequenced in this cohort, and the absence of alpha or paired-chain data limited detectable features. According to a later genetic analysis, donors in an Asian-associated ancestry cluster had fewer N-insertions in productive TCRs than the approximately 670-donor mean. According to a later analysis, most CMV-associated TCR beta chains appeared to be HLA-restricted, and the HLA associations seemed to be driven largely by CMV exposure. A later analysis found that TCR association rates varied across HLA loci, with DRB1 alleles showing the most associated TCRs and HLA-C alleles the fewest. The classifier was reported to diagnose cytomegalovirus status with high specificity and sensitivity in both the original cohort and the validation cohort. While some public TCRs were present in many individuals, most TCR sequences turned up only very rarely across donors. Some IMGT-functional V segments, including TRBV6-2 and TRBV6-3, could not be distinguished by the 87-base-pair reads and were therefore excluded. Because some donors lacked HLA typing at each locus, the association tests relied only on the typed subset. An association between a missense DCLRE1C variant and V-gene and J-gene trimming of TCR beta chains was found in a later genetic analysis and replicated in an independent cohort. A group of highly shared sequence variants was considered likely to be a technical artifact of the sequencing pipeline. An earlier analysis of around 540 of the donors showed that most TCR beta V segments appeared in productive rearrangements either about 87% or about 30% of the time, which broadly matched IMGT annotations. In a later analysis, HLA-associated TCR beta chains showed more clonal expansion and lower generation probabilities than non-associated chains that were equally common. Sequencing depth was assumed to be roughly uniform across donors in the presence/absence analyses, though that assumption may not hold. A few of the identified cytomegalovirus-associated TCR beta chains were confirmed in vitro to be specific for cytomegalovirus antigens. In the study, approximately 160 TCR beta chains were listed as associated with cytomegalovirus. It was suggested by the authors that the approach could potentially be generalized to other disease states and immunological phenotypes. About 15 rarely observed V segments, including chromosome 9 orphons, were excluded from the earlier analysis of some 590 of the donors because counts were too low. A further reported finding was that TCR beta sequences accurately predicted the HLA-A and HLA-B alleles for most subjects in the first cohort. For the cohort, immune exposure information was limited to CMV serostatus.

The source is a woman in her 40s in good health and CMV-seronegative. The specimen sequenced was PBMCs. The rearranged segments are TRBV6-5 and TRBJ2-1; 8 bases in the middle match TRBD2. The DNA sequence is given as TGTGCCAGCAGTTACACGAGCGGGGGCCCGGGTGAGCAGTTCTTC. Translated, this is CASSYTSGGPGEQFF.